Listed here are 22 T cell receptor beta chains from one sample, sequenced in a study of T cell responses to AZD1222 COVID-19 vaccine. Assay used: immunoSEQ multiplex PCR; TCRdb lists only in-frame clones, some missing. The table records approximately 150,000 clones, 92% of them present only once. This specimen was peripheral blood, taken on day 0 of MenACWY control vaccination. The receptor source for this set is an adult in good health.

CDR3 coding DNA: TGTGCCAGTAGTAGACGAGGGACGACAGCTGCCTACGAGCAGTACTTC. It codes for CASSRRGTTAAYEQYF. The chain recombines TRBV19 with TRBJ2-7, with D possibly being TRBD1 or TRBD2 (5 bases each). The CDR3 consists of 16 residues. Trimming pared 4 bases from V and 2 bases from J, leaving 18 bases between. CDR1 and CDR2 from the germline V gene are LNHDA and SQIVND (reference sequence).

V and J are TRBV24-1 and TRBJ1-5, with D perhaps TRBD1 (5 bases). CDR1 and CDR2 (germline): KGHDR, SFDVKD. The CDR3 has 14 residues. V lost 5 bases to trimming and J lost 6 bases, with 13 bases between them. CDR3 region: CATSGAGRSQPQHF. The CDR3, as DNA: TGTGCCACCAGTGGGGCAGGGAGAAGTCAGCCCCAGCATTTT.

The chain carries TRBV24-1 and TRBJ2-2, with D possibly matching TRBD2 (6 bases). The V gene's germline CDR1 is KGHDR and CDR2 SFDVKD. The CDR3 runs 15 residues. The V end was cut by 5 bases, the J end by 1 base, with 10 bases between. The CDR3 sequence: CATSARGLNTGELFF. The CDR3 DNA reads TGTGCCACCAGTGCCCGGGGACTGAACACCGGGGAGCTGTTTTTT.

This clone occurred once. This chain uses TRBV16 with TRBJ2-7; 11 positions agree with TRBD2. The ends lost 2 bases at V and 3 bases at J; junction bases unmatched: 6. CDR1 KGHSY and CDR2 FQNENV come from the germline V gene. CDR3 length: 16 amino acids. The CDR3 here is CASSQPTSGEFYEQYF. The CDR3 DNA is TGTGCCAGCAGCCAACCGACTAGCGGGGAATTCTACGAGCAGTACTTC.

A few counts support this clone. V gene TRBV11-1 combines with J gene TRBJ2-1, with D possibly matching TRBD2 (6 bases). With 4 bases removed from V and 6 bases from J, the gap between germline ends came to 16 bases. This CDR3 is 15 amino acids long. CDR1 and CDR2 from the germline V gene are SGHAT and FQDESV (reference sequence). The CDR3 is CASSYRRLEGNEQFF. The CDR3 DNA reads as TGTGCCAGCAGCTACCGCCGACTAGAGGGCAATGAGCAGTTCTTC.

The rearrangement links TRBV5-1 to TRBJ2-7, with TRBD2 matching 12 bases. The CDR3 loop spans 15 amino acids. Germline trimming cut 4 bases from V and 3 bases from J; bases unmatched to any gene: 5. Germline V lookup: CDR1 SGHRS, CDR2 YFSETQ. The CDR3 DNA follows: TGCGCCAGCAGCATATCTAGCGGGAGGGACTACGAGCAGTACTTC. Protein sequence: CASSISSGRDYEQYF.

The rearrangement uses TRBV5-1 and TRBJ2-1; 7 nucleotides agree with TRBD2. Germline CDR1 is SGHRS and CDR2 is YFSETQ. The CDR3 loop spans 16 amino acids. J was trimmed by 1 base and V by 1 base; bases with no gene match: 5. The CDR3 protein is CASSLSGTMSYNEQFF. DNA for the CDR3: TGCGCCAGCAGCTTGAGCGGGACTATGTCCTACAATGAGCAGTTCTTC. The entire variable domain, with the rest obtained from reference TRBV5-1 and TRBJ2-1, is as follows: KAGVTQTPRYLIKTRGQQVTLSCSPISGHRSVSWYQQTPGQGLQFLFEYFSETQRNKGNFPGRFSGRQFSNSRSEMNVSTLELGDSALYLCASSLSGTMSYNEQFFGPGTRLTVL.

V usage is TRBV6-1 and J usage is TRBJ2-5; 9 nucleotides line up with TRBD2. The V gene's germline CDR1 is MNHNS and CDR2 SASEGT. V lost 3 bases to trimming and J lost 7 bases; unmatched junction nucleotides: 6. The CDR3 has 14 amino acids. Here the CDR3 DNA reads TGTGCCAGCAGTGAGAGCGGGAGGAGGGGGACCCAGTACTTC. Translated: CASSESGRRGTQYF.

V usage is TRBV7-9 and J usage is TRBJ2-7, with 8 bases lining up with TRBD2. Germline CDR1 SEHNR, CDR2 FQNEAQ (reference sequence). The trim removed 5 bases at V and 3 bases at J, leaving 9 bases unmatched. This CDR3 is built from 15 residues. DNA for the CDR3: TGTGCCAGCAGCCCCCTGGGGGCGGGAGGCTACGAGCAGTACTTC. Its protein is CASSPLGAGGYEQYF.

V gene TRBV7-3 combines with J gene TRBJ1-1, with a tentative D call TRBD1 (6 bases). The CDR3 is 15 residues long. From germline, CDR1 is SGHTA and CDR2 FQGTGA. The ends were cut back, 3 bases at V and 3 bases at J, with 14 bases in the middle. CDR3 DNA: TGTGCCAGCAGCTTCCGGGGGGGCGCGGACACTGAAGCTTTCTTT. Protein: CASSFRGGADTEAFF.

This sequence joins TRBV4-1 and TRBJ1-1; 9 bases match TRBD1. Trimming took 2 bases from V and 6 from J; bases not matched to a gene: 7. CDR1 is MGHRA and CDR2 is YSYEKL in the germline V gene. The CDR3 is made up of 15 amino acids. CDR3 in amino acids: CASSQSGTGRSEAFF. CDR3 nucleotide sequence: TGCGCCAGCAGCCAATCCGGGACAGGGCGTTCTGAAGCTTTCTTT.

The rearrangement uses TRBV4-1 and TRBJ1-1; the D gene is possibly TRBD1 (5 bases). This CDR3 has 16 residues. The V gene's germline CDR1 is MGHRA and CDR2 YSYEKL. V lost 0 bases and J 4 bases, leaving 15 bases between the germline ends. The DNA of the CDR3 is TGCGCCAGCAGCCAAGATCCGGGGGGGAGGGTCACTGAAGCTTTCTTT. Protein product: CASSQDPGGRVTEAFF.

The V call is TRBV7-9, the J call TRBJ1-1; D call uncertain. The CDR3 has 13 amino acids. Germline loops: CDR1 SEHNR, CDR2 FQNEAQ (reference sequence). V was pared by 1 base and J by 12 bases, with 15 bases between. DNA for the CDR3: TGTGCCAGCAGCTTAGGATTGGGCCAGGCGACTTTCTTT. Translation gives CASSLGLGQATFF.

This chain connects TRBV18 to TRBJ1-2; no clear D gene. Germline assignment: CDR1 KGHSH and CDR2 LQKENI. This CDR3 contains 13 residues. V was trimmed by 4 bases and J by 4 bases, leaving 10 bases between them. CDR3 bases: TGTGCCAGCTCACAAACAGAACTCTATGGCTACACCTTC. Residues: CASSQTELYGYTF.

The chain employs TRBV6-2 or TRBV6-3 and TRBJ2-1, with TRBD2 identical over 8 bases. The CDR3 has 18 amino acids. Germline lookup yields CDR1 MNHEY and CDR2 SVGEGT. V lost 3 bases and J lost 1; bases outside the gene matches: 11. The CDR3 sequence is CASSYTPGSGRSYNEQFF. Written as DNA, the CDR3 is TGTGCCAGCAGTTATACCCCGGGGAGCGGGAGATCCTACAATGAGCAGTTCTTC.

The chain employs TRBV7-3 and TRBJ2-1, with D maybe TRBD2 (6 bases). Trimming took off 2 bases at V and 6 bases at J, with 14 bases between the two ends. Germline-derived CDR1 and CDR2 are SGHTA and FQGTGA. The CDR3 runs to 15 residues. In DNA form, the CDR3 reads TGTGCCAGCAGCTTAGGGCGGGATCTCTCCAATGAGCAGTTCTTC. Translating gives CASSLGRDLSNEQFF.

The chain's CDR3 is CSVGTIRGEKLFF. The DNA for the CDR3 is TGCAGCGTTGGTACCATAAGGGGTGAAAAACTGTTTTTT. The chain joins TRBV29-1 to TRBJ1-4, with D maybe TRBD1 (5 bases). Germline-derived CDR1 and CDR2 are SQVTM and ANQGSEA. Trimming stripped 4 bases from V and 7 bases from J, with 13 bases between. The CDR3 totals 13 residues. The full variable domain, completed using reference TRBV29-1 and TRBJ1-4, is SAVISQKPSRDICQRGTSLTIQCQVDSQVTMMFWYRQQPGQSLTLIATANQGSEATYESGFVIDKFPISRPNLTFSTLTVSNMSPEDSSIYLCSVGTIRGEKLFFGSGTQLSVL.

V is TRBV27 and J is TRBJ2-7; perhaps TRBD2 as D (6 bases). CDR1 and CDR2 from the germline V gene are MNHEY and SMNVEV (reference sequence). The CDR3 is 14 amino acids. Between the trimmed V and J ends, which lost 5 bases and 5 bases, there was a span of 16 bases. In nucleotides, the CDR3 is TGTGCCAGCAGTCCGGTGGGCCCGGGGGACGAGCAGTACTTC. This encodes CASSPVGPGDEQYF.

For the CDR3, the DNA is TGTGCCATCAGCGGTTCCGGGACTAGCACAGATACGCAGTATTTT. Translation gives CAISGSGTSTDTQYF. V usage is TRBV10-3 and J usage is TRBJ2-3, with D possibly being TRBD2 (6 bases). Per germline, CDR1 ENHRY and CDR2 SYGVKD. The CDR3 runs 15 residues. V lost 6 bases and J 0 bases, leaving 13 bases between the germline ends.

J is TRBJ1-3 and V is TRBV30; D possibly corresponds to TRBD1 (5 bases). In germline, CDR1 is GTSNPN, CDR2 SVGIG (reference sequence). V gave up 4 bases and J gave up 7 bases, with 17 bases separating them. The CDR3 is 14 amino acids. In DNA, the CDR3 is TGTGCCTGGAATTTGGGCCAGGAGGGGAACACCATATATTTT. Protein product: CAWNLGQEGNTIYF.

The chain employs TRBV11-1 and TRBJ2-7, with D possibly being TRBD2 (6 bases). The CDR3 contains 15 residues. Between the trimmed V and J ends, which lost 5 bases and 2 bases, there was a span of 16 bases. Germline V lookup: CDR1 SGHAT, CDR2 FQDESV (reference sequence). CDR3 nucleotide sequence: TGTGCCAGCAGCCCCCTCCCCGGGGGTACCTACGAGCAGTACTTC. It translates to CASSPLPGGTYEQYF.

The V and J genes are TRBV4-2 and TRBJ2-3; D possibly corresponds to TRBD2 (6 bases). Trimming removed 0 bases at V and 6 bases at J, with 16 bases between. Germline V gene sequence: CDR1 LGHNA, CDR2 YNFKEQ. This CDR3 comprises 16 residues. CDR3 in DNA: TGTGCCAGCAGCCAAGATCAGGAGGGCGTTTTGGATACGCAGTATTTT. It translates to CASSQDQEGVLDTQYF.